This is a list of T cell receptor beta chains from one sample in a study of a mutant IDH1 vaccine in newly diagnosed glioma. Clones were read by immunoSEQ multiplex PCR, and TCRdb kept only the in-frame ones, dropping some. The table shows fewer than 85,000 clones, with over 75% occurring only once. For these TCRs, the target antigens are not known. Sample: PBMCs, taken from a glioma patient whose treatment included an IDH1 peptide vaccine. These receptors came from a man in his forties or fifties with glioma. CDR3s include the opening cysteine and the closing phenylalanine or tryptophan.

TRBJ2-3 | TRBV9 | CASSPRVGTDTQYF
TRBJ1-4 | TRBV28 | CASREQNYEKLFF
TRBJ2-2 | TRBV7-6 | CASSRRGQGTGELFF
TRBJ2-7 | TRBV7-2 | CASSLFAYEQYF
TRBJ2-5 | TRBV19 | CASSPSGLAGGPGVTQYF
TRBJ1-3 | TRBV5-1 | CASSAGTVGNTIYF
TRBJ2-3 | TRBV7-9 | CASSSRTALGDTQYF
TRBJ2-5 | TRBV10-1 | CASSEGLFMGDQPQETQYF
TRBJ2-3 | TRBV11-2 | CASSLREARADTQYF
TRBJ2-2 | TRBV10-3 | CAVSGEGTGELFF
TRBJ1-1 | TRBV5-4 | CASSLDRIMNTEAFF
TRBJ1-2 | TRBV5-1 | CASSLVSGTEFSYGYTF
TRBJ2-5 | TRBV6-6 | CASRGTGGQETQYF
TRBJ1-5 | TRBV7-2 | CASSWTGDQPQHF
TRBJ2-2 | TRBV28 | CANTFLSRGETNTGELFF